The rows below give T cell receptor beta chains drawn from one sample of a study of early T cells in non-severe SARS-CoV-2 infection. TCRdb analysed the 5' RACE reads with MiXCR anew, one entry per CDR3 protein. The top ten clones hold roughly 4.8% of a sample with approximately 97,000 distinct CDR3 sequences, approximately 10% of them seen once. Sequenced here: whole blood, sampled at baseline. The receptors were sampled from an adult who was a healthcare worker with PCR-confirmed SARS-CoV-2 infection or an uninfected control (not recorded which). The CDR3 runs from the conserved cysteine through the conserved F or W. D genes are given only for firm matches. Only part of the rows carry a size: once, few, many, or a class if the clone is expanded.

DNA,CDR3,J,V,D,size
TGTGCCAGCAGCTCTACTCCCGGGACATCGTCCTCCTTTGGAAACACCATATATTTT,CASSSTPGTSSSFGNTIYF,TRBJ1-3,TRBV7-9,.,few
TGTGCCAGCAGCTTAGGGCCGGACTATGGCTACACCTTC,CASSLGPDYGYTF,TRBJ1-2,TRBV7-2,.,many
TGCAGCGTTGAAGTGGCCCACGAGCAGTACTTC,CSVEVAHEQYF,TRBJ2-7,TRBV29-1,.,few
TGTGCCAGCAGTTTTCTACAGGGCATTCAGCCCCAGCATTTT,CASSFLQGIQPQHF,TRBJ1-5,TRBV12-3/TRBV12-4,.,many
TGTGCCTGGAGCGGACTCGGGGGGGTCGGACGGCAGTTCTTC,CAWSGLGGVGRQFF,TRBJ2-1,TRBV30,TRBD2,few
TGTGCCAGCAGCTCCAGACAGGTTTATAGCAATCAGCCCCAGCATTTT,CASSSRQVYSNQPQHF,TRBJ1-5,TRBV5-6,.,many
TGTGCCACCAGTGATCCCCGGGACAGCACAGATACGCAGTATTTT,CATSDPRDSTDTQYF,TRBJ2-3,TRBV24-1,.,few
TGCAGTGCTAGAGATTATCGTAGGCGCGACGAGCAGTACTTC,CSARDYRRRDEQYF,TRBJ2-7,TRBV20-1,.,many
TGTGCCATCAGTGCCGACACCGGGTCGGGCTACAATGAGCAGTTCTTC,CAISADTGSGYNEQFF,TRBJ2-1,TRBV10-3,.,few
TGTGCCAGCAGTTGGGGGTCAGGGGGCTACGAGCAGTACTTC,CASSWGSGGYEQYF,TRBJ2-7,TRBV27,TRBD1,few
TGTGCCACCAGCAGTGGTCAGGGGGATGAGCAGTTCTTC,CATSSGQGDEQFF,TRBJ2-1,TRBV15,TRBD1,.
TGTGCCAGCATCATGGACAGGGGGCAATCGACGAGCGGCTACACCTTC,CASIMDRGQSTSGYTF,TRBJ1-2,TRBV2,TRBD1,many
TGTGCCAGCAGCTTGCGAGGGCCGTACAATGAGCAGTTCTTC,CASSLRGPYNEQFF,TRBJ2-1,TRBV5-6,.,few
TGTGCCAGCAGCGAAGGTGGTAGCGGTTACGAGCAGTACTTC,CASSEGGSGYEQYF,TRBJ2-7,TRBV2,.,many
TGTGCCAGCAGCCAAGAACGGGGAAACACTGAAGCTTTCTTT,CASSQERGNTEAFF,TRBJ1-1,TRBV4-2,.,.
TGTGCCAGCAGCTTCCGACAGGGCCCAGATACGCAGTATTTT,CASSFRQGPDTQYF,TRBJ2-3,TRBV11-2,TRBD1,.
TGCGCCAGCAGCTTGGGGACTAGCGGGAGGCCAGATACGCAGTATTTT,CASSLGTSGRPDTQYF,TRBJ2-3,TRBV5-1,TRBD2,many
TGTGCCAGCAGCCATGGGACTAGCGGCACAGATACGCAGTATTTT,CASSHGTSGTDTQYF,TRBJ2-3,TRBV14,TRBD2,many
TGCAGTGCTAGACTCACGGGAGGGGTCACTGAAGCTTTCTTT,CSARLTGGVTEAFF,TRBJ1-1,TRBV20-1,.,many
TGTGCCAGCAGCTTACTTGGGAGCGGAGAGACCCAGTACTTC,CASSLLGSGETQYF,TRBJ2-5,TRBV7-8,.,.
TGCAGCGTTGCCCCTGACCGTACCAGGGAGCAGTATTTT,CSVAPDRTREQYF,TRBJ2-3,TRBV29-1,.,few
TGCAGTGCTAGAGTTAGCCCCACAGATACGCAGTATTTT,CSARVSPTDTQYF,TRBJ2-3,TRBV20-1,.,few
TGTGCCAGCAGTTTATTAGGCAAAAACATTCAGTACTTC,CASSLLGKNIQYF,TRBJ2-4,TRBV27,.,.
TGTGCCAGCAGTGTTCGGGGCTACGAGCAGTACTTC,CASSVRGYEQYF,TRBJ2-7,TRBV6-1,.,many
TGCGCCAGCAGCCAAGATCGGACTAGCGGAGGCTCAGATACGCAGTATTTT,CASSQDRTSGGSDTQYF,TRBJ2-3,TRBV4-1,TRBD2,.
TGTGCCAGCAGTTCCGACAGGGGGCGCGGTCCTTATGGCTACACCTTC,CASSSDRGRGPYGYTF,TRBJ1-2,TRBV27,TRBD1,few
TGTGCCAGCAGGAGACAGGGCTACGTGAACACCGGGGAGCTGTTTTTT,CASRRQGYVNTGELFF,TRBJ2-2,TRBV7-8,TRBD1,few
TGTGCCAGTACCCGCACTAGCGGGGCGTACAATGAGCAGTTCTTC,CASTRTSGAYNEQFF,TRBJ2-1,TRBV19,TRBD2,few
TGTGCCAGCAGTCAAGGGCTGCACGAGCAGTACTTC,CASSQGLHEQYF,TRBJ2-7,TRBV2,.,few
TGTGCCAGTAGTGCCGGACAGGGCACAGATACGCAGTATTTT,CASSAGQGTDTQYF,TRBJ2-3,TRBV19,TRBD1,few
TGTGCCAGCAGCCAAGAAATTCCCCAAGCGGGAAGCCACGAGCAGTACTTC,CASSQEIPQAGSHEQYF,TRBJ2-7,TRBV4-2,TRBD2,.
TGTGCCAGCAGTCGGCGGACTAGCGGGGACACAGATACGCAGTATTTT,CASSRRTSGDTDTQYF,TRBJ2-3,TRBV6-5,TRBD2,many
TGCAGCGTTGGACAGGGGCGTGAAAAACTGTTTTTT,CSVGQGREKLFF,TRBJ1-4,TRBV29-1,TRBD1,.
TGTGCCAGCAGAACACCAGGGGGTCGCGGTAATTCACCCCTCCACTTT,CASRTPGGRGNSPLHF,TRBJ1-6,TRBV12-3/TRBV12-4,TRBD1,many
TGTGCCAGCAGCTCATACGAAGGACAGGGCGAGGAAAAACTGTTTTTT,CASSSYEGQGEEKLFF,TRBJ1-4,TRBV11-2,TRBD1,few
TGTGCCAGCAGCTTAGTTGTCAGGGATCTCCACTTT,CASSLVVRDLHF,TRBJ1-6,TRBV7-2,.,many
TGCGCCAGCAGCACACCGGGAACAGGTGCCAGTACGCAGTATTTT,CASSTPGTGASTQYF,TRBJ2-3,TRBV5-1,.,few
TGCGCCAGCAGCGAGGGGCCAAGGCAGTACTTC,CASSEGPRQYF,TRBJ2-7,TRBV5-1,.,.
TGTGCCAGCAGGTCCTTCAACAGGGCCGCCGGGGAGCTGTTTTTT,CASRSFNRAAGELFF,TRBJ2-2,TRBV6-5,.,many
TGTGCCAGCAGTATAGGGGGGCAAGGCGTAAAACTGTTTTTT,CASSIGGQGVKLFF,TRBJ1-4,TRBV7-2,.,many
TGCAGCGTTGAGGCACAGGGGTTCACCGGGGAGCTGTTTTTT,CSVEAQGFTGELFF,TRBJ2-2,TRBV29-1,TRBD1,few
TGTGCCAGCAGCTTAGCCTCCCTAGAAGAGACCCAGTACTTC,CASSLASLEETQYF,TRBJ2-5,TRBV7-9,.,.
TGTGCCAGCAGCTTAGATACACAGTCGGCTAACATCTCCTACAATGAGCAGTTCTTC,CASSLDTQSANISYNEQFF,TRBJ2-1,TRBV11-2,.,few
TGTGCCAGCAGTTCAAACAGGGGGCAGTTCCACTACGAGCAGTACTTC,CASSSNRGQFHYEQYF,TRBJ2-7,TRBV28,TRBD1,few
TGCAGCGTTGGAGGGTCCTCAAGCTCCTACAATGAGCAGTTCTTC,CSVGGSSSSYNEQFF,TRBJ2-1,TRBV29-1,.,.
TGCAGTTCTATAGCGGGGGGCACAGATACGCAGTATTTT,CSSIAGGTDTQYF,TRBJ2-3,TRBV20-1,TRBD2,.
TGCGCCAGCAGCTTGGCTGAAGGGTGGGGCACAGATACGCAGTATTTT,CASSLAEGWGTDTQYF,TRBJ2-3,TRBV5-1,.,few
TGCGCCAGCAGCCAAGGACAGGGAAATAATGAAAAACTGTTTTTT,CASSQGQGNNEKLFF,TRBJ1-4,TRBV4-3,TRBD1,.
TGTGCCAGCAGCTTAGTAGGGGGCTATGGCTACACCTTC,CASSLVGGYGYTF,TRBJ1-2,TRBV7-9,.,many